Presented here are 20 T cell receptor beta chains from one specimen sequenced in a study of T-cell memory formation after mild COVID-19. TCRdb analysed the 5' RACE reads with MiXCR anew, one entry per CDR3 protein. The table records 250,000 to 300,000 distinct CDR3 sequences, around 15% of them present only once. The sequencing input was PBMCs or a T cell subset sorted from them (not recorded which). The receptors originated from a man aged 18 to 35 who had mild COVID-19 (a few samples of this study predate the infection). Cell type and time point are not known.

This clonotype was counted between two and nine times. CDR3 sequence reads: CASGAGTTDTDTQYF. Here the CDR3 DNA reads TGTGCCAGCGGGGCCGGGACTACCGACACAGATACGCAGTATTTT. This chain connects TRBV2 to TRBJ2-3; TRBD2 matches at 7 bases. This CDR3 contains 15 residues. J was trimmed by 2 bases and V by 8 bases; bases with no gene match: 10. Germline V CDR1 and CDR2: SNHLY, FYNNEI.

This clonotype occurred once. The CDR3: CASSLGQNNYGYTF. The CDR3 region has the DNA TGTGCCAGCAGCTTAGGGCAGAATAACTATGGCTACACCTTC. The rearrangement uses TRBV7-2 and TRBJ1-2; D remains unclear. The V and J ends lost 1 base and 1 base respectively, with 7 bases between them. This CDR3 contains 14 residues. CDR1 is SGHTA, CDR2 FQGNSA, per germline.

Ten or more counts support this clonotype. The chain couples TRBV4-2 to TRBJ2-3; D uncertain. This CDR3 has 12 residues. Trimming took off 0 bases at V and 6 bases at J, with 4 bases between the two ends. Germline-derived CDR1 and CDR2 are LGHNA and YNFKEQ. CDR3 DNA: TGTGCCAGCAGCCAAGAGGTTGATACGCAGTATTTT. It codes for CASSQEVDTQYF.

V and J are TRBV4-1 and TRBJ2-1; 7 nucleotides match TRBD1. There are 17 residues in the CDR3. Germline trimming cut 1 base from V and 2 bases from J; bases unmatched to any gene: 8. The germline V gene encodes CDR1 MGHRA and CDR2 YSYEKL. CDR3 DNA: TGCGCCAGCAGCCAAGGTTACCATCAGGGGGCCTACAATGAGCAGTTCTTC. Protein product: CASSQGYHQGAYNEQFF.

There are a few counts of this clonotype. The V and J genes are TRBV12-3 or TRBV12-4 and TRBJ1-1, with D tentatively TRBD1 (5 bases). The CDR3 sequence is 14 residues long. Trimming cost V 2 bases and J 1 base, with 8 bases left between them. CDR3 bases: TGTGCCAGCAGTTTAAGACAGTCGAACACTGAAGCTTTCTTT. This encodes CASSLRQSNTEAFF.

This clonotype was observed a handful of times. The rearrangement uses TRBV20-1 and TRBJ2-3; D is undetermined. Per germline, CDR1 DFQATT and CDR2 SNEGSKA (reference sequence). The CDR3 spans 11 residues. V lost 4 bases and J 4 bases, leaving 6 bases between the germline ends. CDR3 nucleotides: TGCAGTGCTAACTTGGCAGATACGCAGTATTTT. This encodes CSANLADTQYF.

This clonotype was observed a few times. The chain uses TRBV6-5 and TRBJ2-3, with D perhaps given as TRBD1 or TRBD2 (6 bases each). V was trimmed by 2 bases and J by 6 bases, leaving 18 bases between them. Germline V gene lookup returns CDR1 MNHEY and CDR2 SVGAGI. This CDR3 contains 16 residues. DNA of the CDR3: TGTGCCAGCAGTTACGGGGGGCTTTCAAGAGTGGATACGCAGTATTTT. Translating gives CASSYGGLSRVDTQYF.

This clonotype was found a few times. J is TRBJ2-3 and V is TRBV6-5; D is perhaps TRBD1 (5 bases). CDR3 size: 13 residues. Per germline, CDR1 MNHEY and CDR2 SVGAGI. V was clipped by 6 bases and J by 2 bases, with 9 bases between them. The CDR3 DNA follows: TGTGCCAGCAGCCCGGACACCACAGATACGCAGTATTTT. Translating it yields CASSPDTTDTQYF.

This clonotype came up a few times. The chain carries TRBV27 and TRBJ2-2; TRBD1 aligns across 10 bases. The CDR3 runs 15 residues. From germline, CDR1 is MNHEY and CDR2 SMNVEV (reference sequence). Unmatched junction bases numbered 8, after V lost 6 bases and J lost 7 bases. The CDR3 DNA reads as TGTGCCAGCAGCCTACGACAGGGGGCGTTCGGGGAGCTGTTTTTT. Protein sequence: CASSLRQGAFGELFF.

This clonotype was found a few times. This chain joins TRBV6-2 or TRBV6-3 and TRBJ2-4; D unclear. The V gene lost 2 bases and the J gene lost 7 bases, with 9 bases spanning the gap. Germline lookup yields CDR1 MNHEY and CDR2 SVGEGT. This CDR3 comprises 13 residues. CDR3 in amino acids: CASSYNLGNIQYF. The CDR3 nucleotides read TGTGCCAGCAGTTACAATCTCGGGAACATTCAGTACTTC.

This clonotype showed up just a few times. This chain joins TRBV5-1 and TRBJ2-7; 7 nucleotides line up with TRBD1. The trim removed 4 bases at V and 7 bases at J, leaving 14 bases unmatched. This CDR3 region has 15 residues. Germline CDR1 is SGHRS and CDR2 is YFSETQ. The CDR3 bases are TGCGCCAGCAGCCCCGGGACAGACCCGTCCCGGGAGCAGTACGTC. Protein sequence: CASSPGTDPSREQYV.

This clonotype has just a few counts. V usage is TRBV12-3 or TRBV12-4 and J usage is TRBJ2-4; D might be TRBD2 (6 bases). The CDR3 has 12 amino acids. With 5 bases removed from V and 9 bases from J, the gap between germline ends came to 11 bases. CDR3 sequence reads: CASSPTSRIQYF. CDR3 bases: TGTGCCAGCAGTCCCACTAGCCGCATTCAGTACTTC.

This clonotype occurred a few times. The chain joins TRBV20-1 to TRBJ2-7; no clear D gene. V was shortened by 4 bases and J by 3 bases, with 4 bases between the two germline ends. This CDR3 is 10 amino acids long. Looked up from germline, CDR1 is DFQATT and CDR2 is SNEGSKA (reference sequence). The CDR3 region has the DNA TGCAGTGCTACTAACTACGAGCAGTACTTC. It translates to CSATNYEQYF.

This clonotype has only a few counts. The CDR3, as DNA: TGTGCCAGCGCGGGCCAACCACAGGATACGCAGTATTTT. Translation gives CASAGQPQDTQYF. This chain joins TRBV6-4 and TRBJ2-3; tentative D call: TRBD2 (5 bases). V lost 8 bases, J lost 6 bases, and 15 bases lay in between. Germline values: CDR1 MRHNA, CDR2 SNTAGT. The CDR3 runs 13 residues.

V gene TRBV20-1 combines with J gene TRBJ2-5; TRBD1 is a possible D gene (6 bases). The germline CDR1 and CDR2 sequences are DFQATT and SNEGSKA (reference sequence). The CDR3 runs to 11 residues. Trimming left V 5 bases short and J 4 bases short, with 8 bases between. This chain's CDR3 is CSAPRGETQYF. CDR3 DNA: TGCAGTGCTCCCAGGGGAGAGACCCAGTACTTC.

The table lists this clonotype with a few counts. The CDR3 reads CSARVPAGPTGELFF. DNA of the CDR3: TGCAGTGCTAGGGTCCCGGCGGGGCCCACCGGGGAGCTGTTTTTT. This chain connects TRBV20-1 to TRBJ2-2; possible D gene TRBD2, 6 bases. Germline V gene sequence: CDR1 DFQATT, CDR2 SNEGSKA (reference sequence). The CDR3 covers 15 residues. Between the trimmed V and J ends, which lost 3 bases and 4 bases, there was a span of 15 bases.

V usage is TRBV7-9 and J usage is TRBJ1-2, with TRBD1 as a possible D gene (5 bases). This CDR3 contains 11 residues. Germline V gene data show CDR1 as SEHNR and CDR2 as FQNEAQ (reference sequence). The V end lost 2 bases, the J end lost 8 bases, and 6 bases lay between the germline ends. The CDR3 region has the DNA TGTGCCAGCAGCTTAAAGGGGGGCTACACCTTC. The encoded protein is CASSLKGGYTF.

The V gene is TRBV10-3, the J gene TRBJ2-7, with D perhaps matching TRBD2 (6 bases). The germline gives CDR1 ENHRY, CDR2 SYGVKD. The CDR3 has 13 residues. V was shortened by 10 bases and J by 1 base, with 14 bases between the two germline ends. CDR3 nucleotide sequence: TGTGCCAGTCAGGAGGGCTCGTCCTACGAGCAGTACTTC. Protein sequence: CASQEGSSYEQYF.

This clonotype has just a few counts. J is TRBJ2-3 and V is TRBV6-6; TRBD2 might be the D (5 bases). Germline V CDR1 and CDR2: MNHNY, SVGAGI (reference sequence). The V and J ends lost 6 bases and 6 bases respectively, with 16 bases between them. The CDR3 runs 14 residues. The CDR3 DNA reads as TGTGCCAGCAGCCCCGTGCGGGCCAGGGATACGCAGTATTTT. Translating it yields CASSPVRARDTQYF.

CDR3 nucleotide sequence: TGTGCCAGCAGCCAAGAAGGCAGGGATGACGAGCAGTACTTC. It yields the protein CASSQEGRDDEQYF. The chain couples TRBV4-2 to TRBJ2-7, with D perhaps matching TRBD1 (5 bases). The germline gives CDR1 LGHNA, CDR2 YNFKEQ. CDR3 length equals 14 residues. Deletions cut 0 bases from V and 5 bases from J, with 11 bases between.